The 5 T cell receptor beta chains in this list originate from one sample, sequenced in a study of T cell changes during pregnancy in multiple sclerosis. Assay: immunoSEQ multiplex PCR; the TCRdb copy retains only in-frame clones and omits some. The data hold about 71,000 clones, with about 92% observed a single time. The source material was peripheral blood, sampled in the third trimester of pregnancy. Source of these receptors: a female donor with multiple sclerosis, enrolled in a pregnancy study.

V and J are TRBV5-1 and TRBJ2-7, with D possibly matching TRBD1 (5 bases). V was cut by 2 bases and J by 3 bases, with 15 bases left in between. The CDR3 runs to 15 residues. The germline V gene has CDR1 SGHRS and CDR2 YFSETQ. CDR3 sequence: CASSLAAGPLYEQYF. In DNA, the CDR3 is TGCGCCAGCAGCTTAGCCGCAGGGCCCCTCTACGAGCAGTACTTC.

This clone has more than one count but fewer than ten. Other DNA sequences in the same sample also yield this CDR3. This chain links TRBV19 with TRBJ1-1; 7 bases are a match to TRBD1. Germline loops: CDR1 LNHDA, CDR2 SQIVND (reference sequence). V shed 3 bases and J 4 bases; nucleotides not matched to a gene: 2. CDR3 length equals 13 residues. In DNA, the CDR3 is TGTGCCAGTAGTATTGGGACAGCCACTGAAGCTTTCTTT. It encodes CASSIGTATEAFF.

This clone has a handful of counts. The rearrangement joins TRBV5-1 to TRBJ2-5, with TRBD1 as a possible D gene (6 bases). The ends were cut back, 1 base at V and 5 bases at J, with 18 bases in the middle. The CDR3 runs 16 residues. Per the germline V gene, CDR1 is SGHRS and CDR2 is YFSETQ. The CDR3 DNA follows: TGCGCCAGCAGCTTGAATTCGGTGGGGACACCCGAGACCCAGTACTTC. It is translated as CASSLNSVGTPETQYF.

This chain links TRBV19 with TRBJ1-2; 7 bases map to TRBD1. CDR3 length: 11 residues. Losses at the gene ends were 7 bases for V and 6 bases for J; bases not matched to a gene: 2. The germline V gene encodes CDR1 LNHDA and CDR2 SQIVND (reference sequence). CDR3 bases: TGTGCCAGTAATGACAGGGATGGCTACACCTTC. It encodes CASNDRDGYTF.

This sequence joins TRBV10-3 and TRBJ2-7; TRBD2 aligns across 12 bases. Germline V gives CDR1 ENHRY, CDR2 SYGVKD. Trimming took 4 bases from V and 2 from J; bases not matched to a gene: 9. The CDR3 loop spans 17 amino acids. CDR3 DNA: TGTGCCATCAGTGCGACTAGCGGGAGCATTTCCCCCTACGAGCAGTACTTC. Encoded protein: CAISATSGSISPYEQYF.